Only a few counts were recorded for the clone carrying this TCR beta chain. Profiling relied on immunoSEQ multiplex PCR, and the TCRdb table lists in-frame clones only, not all of them. The table has about 110,000 clones, 85% seen once. This sample stems from a study of radiotherapy plus CTLA-4 blockade in lung cancer. The TCR comes from a human donor with non-small cell lung cancer that progressed on radiotherapy plus ipilimumab. Some clones in this sample may be carry-over from other donors' samples. Sequences were derived from peripheral blood, sampled from a patient treated with radiotherapy plus ipilimumab.

The CDR3 DNA sequence: TGTGCCAGCAGCGTAGGACCTGGGGGGGATGGCTACGAGCAGTACTTC. This translates into CASSVGPGGDGYEQYF. The rearrangement joins TRBV9 to TRBJ2-7; 7 bases agree with TRBD2. Germline V gives CDR1 SGDLS, CDR2 YYNGEE. The CDR3 is made up of 16 amino acids. With 0 bases clipped from V and 3 bases from J, the junction kept 9 bases outside the gene matches.